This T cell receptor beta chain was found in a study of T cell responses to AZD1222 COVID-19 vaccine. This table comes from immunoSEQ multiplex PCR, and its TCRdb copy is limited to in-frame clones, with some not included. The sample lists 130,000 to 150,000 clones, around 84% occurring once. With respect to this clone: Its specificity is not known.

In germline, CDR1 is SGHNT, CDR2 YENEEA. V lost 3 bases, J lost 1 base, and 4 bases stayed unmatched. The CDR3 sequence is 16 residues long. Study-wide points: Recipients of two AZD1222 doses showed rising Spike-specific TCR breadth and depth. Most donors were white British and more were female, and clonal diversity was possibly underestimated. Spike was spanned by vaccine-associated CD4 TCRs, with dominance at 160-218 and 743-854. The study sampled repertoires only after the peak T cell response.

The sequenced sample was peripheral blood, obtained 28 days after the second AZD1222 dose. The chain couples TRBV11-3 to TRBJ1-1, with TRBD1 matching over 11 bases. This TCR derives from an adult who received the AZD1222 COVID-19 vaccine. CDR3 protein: CASSFRDRGENTEAFF. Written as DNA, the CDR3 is TGTGCCAGCAGCTTCCGGGACAGGGGGGAGAACACTGAAGCTTTCTTT.